This paragraph covers one T cell receptor beta chain sequence. This entry comes from a study of cytomegalovirus exposure and HLA in healthy donors. The PCR was carried out with 60 Vbeta primers and 13 Jbeta primers. The table came from immunoSEQ multiplex PCR; TCRdb's copy has only in-frame clones and leaves some out. The listing records about 87,000 clones. CDR3 length: 13 residues. Germline lookup yields CDR1 SGHRS and CDR2 YFSETQ. The V end lost 0 bases, the J end lost 5 bases, and 9 bases lay between the germline ends. This sequence was found in a man aged 50-59 years in good health and CMV-seropositive. The chain employs TRBV5-1 and TRBJ2-7; a possible D gene is TRBD2 (5 bases). Sequenced: PBMCs. The CDR3 loop is CASSLASGDEQYF. The CDR3 coding sequence is TGCGCCAGCAGCTTGGCTTCCGGGGACGAGCAGTACTTC.